This TCR beta chain was found in a study of cytomegalovirus exposure and HLA in healthy donors. About the research overall: Genetic ancestry analysis placed 81% of the roughly 400 donors that were genotyped in the Caucasian-associated cluster.

About this clone itself: Its antigen is not identified.

Germline CDR1 and CDR2: SEHNR and FQNEAQ (reference sequence). Trimming removed 5 bases at V and 0 bases at J, with 14 bases between. CDR3 length equals 15 residues. 13 Jbeta primers and 60 Vbeta primers were used for the PCR. Generated by immunoSEQ multiplex PCR, the TCRdb table keeps only in-frame clones and is missing some. The table includes 180,000 or so clones, 70% to 85% detected once. Study-wide results and limits: Reports state that TCR beta sequences accurately predicted most subjects' HLA-A and HLA-B alleles. The records held CMV serostatus as the only immune exposure information.

Sample: PBMCs. J is TRBJ2-7 and V is TRBV7-9; D perhaps matches TRBD2 (6 bases). The sequence derives from a boy younger than 10 in good health and CMV-seronegative. CDR3 sequence (DNA): TGTGCCAGCAGCGCAACCGGGACTGGCTCCTACGAGCAGTACTTC. Protein: CASSATGTGSYEQYF.